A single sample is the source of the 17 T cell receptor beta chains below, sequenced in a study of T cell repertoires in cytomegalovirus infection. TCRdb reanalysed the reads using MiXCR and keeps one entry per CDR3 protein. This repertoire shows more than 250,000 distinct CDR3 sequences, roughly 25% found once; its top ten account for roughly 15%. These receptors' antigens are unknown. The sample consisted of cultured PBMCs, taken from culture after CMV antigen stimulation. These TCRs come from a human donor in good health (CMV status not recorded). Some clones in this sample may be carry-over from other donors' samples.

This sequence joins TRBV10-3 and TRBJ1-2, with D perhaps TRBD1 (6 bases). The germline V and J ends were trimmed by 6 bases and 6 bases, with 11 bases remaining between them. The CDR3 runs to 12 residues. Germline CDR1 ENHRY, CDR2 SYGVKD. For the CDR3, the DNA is TGTGCCATCAGCTTACAGGGTAATGGCTACACCTTC. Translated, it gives CAISLQGNGYTF.

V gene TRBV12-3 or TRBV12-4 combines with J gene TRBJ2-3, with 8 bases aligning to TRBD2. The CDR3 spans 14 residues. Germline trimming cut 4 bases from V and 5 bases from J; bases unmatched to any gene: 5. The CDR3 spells CASSSGGEGDTQYF. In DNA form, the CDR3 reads TGTGCCAGCAGTTCGGGGGGGGAAGGAGATACGCAGTATTTT.

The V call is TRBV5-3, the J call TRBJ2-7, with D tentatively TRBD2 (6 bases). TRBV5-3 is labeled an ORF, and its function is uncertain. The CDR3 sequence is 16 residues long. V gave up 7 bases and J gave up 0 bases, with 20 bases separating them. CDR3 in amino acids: CAREPNSGPSSYEQYV. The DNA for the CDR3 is TGTGCCAGAGAACCTAATAGCGGCCCTAGCTCCTACGAGCAGTACGTC.

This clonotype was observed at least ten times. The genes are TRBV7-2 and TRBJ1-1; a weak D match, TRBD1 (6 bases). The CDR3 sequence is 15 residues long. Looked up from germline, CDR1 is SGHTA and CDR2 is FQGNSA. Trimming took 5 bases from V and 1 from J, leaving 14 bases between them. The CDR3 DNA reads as TGTGCCAGCAGCCCCAGTCAGGGGCCGAACACTGAAGCTTTCTTT. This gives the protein CASSPSQGPNTEAFF.

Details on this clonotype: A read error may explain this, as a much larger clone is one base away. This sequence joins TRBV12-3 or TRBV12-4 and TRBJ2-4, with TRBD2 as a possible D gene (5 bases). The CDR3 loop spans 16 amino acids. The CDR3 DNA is TGTGCCAGCAGTTTAGGCAGGCTCCTAGCCAAAAACGTTCAGTACTTC. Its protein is CASSLGRLLAKNVQYF.

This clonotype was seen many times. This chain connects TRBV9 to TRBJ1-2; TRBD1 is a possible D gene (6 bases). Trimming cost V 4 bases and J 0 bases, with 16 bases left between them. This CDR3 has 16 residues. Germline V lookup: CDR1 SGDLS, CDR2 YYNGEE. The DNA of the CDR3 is TGTGCCAGCAGCTTATACGACAGGCTATCTAACTATGGCTACACCTTC. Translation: CASSLYDRLSNYGYTF.

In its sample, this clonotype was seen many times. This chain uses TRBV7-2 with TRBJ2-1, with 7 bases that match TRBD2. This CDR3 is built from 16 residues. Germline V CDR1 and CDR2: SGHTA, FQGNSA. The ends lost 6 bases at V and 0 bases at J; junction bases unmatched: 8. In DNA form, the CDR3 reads TGTGCCAGCAGTCCTCTGGGCGGGAGCTCCTACAATGAGCAGTTCTTC. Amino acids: CASSPLGGSSYNEQFF.

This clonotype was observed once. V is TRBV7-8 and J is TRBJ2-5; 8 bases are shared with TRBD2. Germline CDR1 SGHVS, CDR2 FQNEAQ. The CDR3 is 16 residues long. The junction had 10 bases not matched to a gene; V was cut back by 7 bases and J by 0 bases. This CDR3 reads CASTPGVAGYQETQYF. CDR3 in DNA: TGTGCCAGCACTCCCGGGGTAGCGGGATACCAAGAGACCCAGTACTTC.

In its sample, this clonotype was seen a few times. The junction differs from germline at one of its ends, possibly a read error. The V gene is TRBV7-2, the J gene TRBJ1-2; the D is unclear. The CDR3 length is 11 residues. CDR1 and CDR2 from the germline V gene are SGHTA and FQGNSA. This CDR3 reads CASSLEYRRYF. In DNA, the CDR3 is TGTGCCAGCAGCTTAGAATATCGGCGTTACTTC.

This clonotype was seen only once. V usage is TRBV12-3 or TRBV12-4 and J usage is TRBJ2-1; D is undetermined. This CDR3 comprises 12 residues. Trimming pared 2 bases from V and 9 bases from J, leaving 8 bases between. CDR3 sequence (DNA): TGTGCCAGCAGTTTAAGCAGTGGTGAGCAGTTCTTC. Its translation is CASSLSSGEQFF.

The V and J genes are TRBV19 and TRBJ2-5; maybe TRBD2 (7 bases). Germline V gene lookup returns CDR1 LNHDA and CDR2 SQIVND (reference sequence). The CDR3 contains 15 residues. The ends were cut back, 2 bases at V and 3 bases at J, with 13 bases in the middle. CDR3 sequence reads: CASSIRGGSEETQYF. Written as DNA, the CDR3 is TGTGCCAGTAGTATAAGGGGGGGGTCGGAAGAGACCCAGTACTTC.

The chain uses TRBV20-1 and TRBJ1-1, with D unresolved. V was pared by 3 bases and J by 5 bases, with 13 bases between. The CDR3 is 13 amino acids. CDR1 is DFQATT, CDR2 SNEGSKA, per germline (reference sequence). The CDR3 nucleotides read TGCAGTGCTAGCCGTGGAAAAGAAACTGAAGCTTTCTTT. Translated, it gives CSASRGKETEAFF.

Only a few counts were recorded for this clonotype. The CDR3 loop reads CASSWIGPPRQETQYF. CDR3 in DNA: TGTGCCAGCAGCTGGATCGGCCCGCCGAGACAAGAGACCCAGTACTTC. The V and J genes are TRBV11-2 and TRBJ2-5; D not resolved. The germline V gene has CDR1 SGHAT and CDR2 FQNNGV. This CDR3 comprises 16 residues. Deletions cut 4 bases from V and 2 bases from J, with 17 bases between.

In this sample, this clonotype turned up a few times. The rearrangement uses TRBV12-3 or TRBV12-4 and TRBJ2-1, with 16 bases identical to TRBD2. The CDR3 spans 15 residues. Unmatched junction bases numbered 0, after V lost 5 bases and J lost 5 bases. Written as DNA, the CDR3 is TGTGCCAGCAGTGGGACTAGCGGGAGGGACAATGAGCAGTTCTTC. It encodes CASSGTSGRDNEQFF.

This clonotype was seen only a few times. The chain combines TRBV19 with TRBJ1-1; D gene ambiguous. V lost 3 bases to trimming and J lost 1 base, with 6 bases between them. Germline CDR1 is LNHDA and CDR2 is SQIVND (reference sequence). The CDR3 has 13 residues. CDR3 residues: CASSMGENTEAFF. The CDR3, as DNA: TGTGCCAGTAGTATGGGAGAGAACACTGAAGCTTTCTTT.

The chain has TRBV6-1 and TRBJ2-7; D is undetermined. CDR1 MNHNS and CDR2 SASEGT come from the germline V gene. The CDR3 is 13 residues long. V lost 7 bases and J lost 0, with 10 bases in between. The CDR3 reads CASTRPNSYEQYF. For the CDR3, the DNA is TGTGCCAGCACCCGGCCAAACTCCTACGAGCAGTACTTC.

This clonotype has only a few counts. The CDR3: CASSLVREGQPQHF. The CDR3 bases are TGTGCCAGCAGCTTAGTCAGGGAAGGCCAGCCCCAGCATTTT. J is TRBJ1-5 and V is TRBV7-6, with D maybe TRBD1 (5 bases). Germline V CDR1 and CDR2: SGHVS, FNYEAQ. The CDR3 spans 14 residues. Trimming left V 1 base short and J 7 bases short, with 11 bases between.